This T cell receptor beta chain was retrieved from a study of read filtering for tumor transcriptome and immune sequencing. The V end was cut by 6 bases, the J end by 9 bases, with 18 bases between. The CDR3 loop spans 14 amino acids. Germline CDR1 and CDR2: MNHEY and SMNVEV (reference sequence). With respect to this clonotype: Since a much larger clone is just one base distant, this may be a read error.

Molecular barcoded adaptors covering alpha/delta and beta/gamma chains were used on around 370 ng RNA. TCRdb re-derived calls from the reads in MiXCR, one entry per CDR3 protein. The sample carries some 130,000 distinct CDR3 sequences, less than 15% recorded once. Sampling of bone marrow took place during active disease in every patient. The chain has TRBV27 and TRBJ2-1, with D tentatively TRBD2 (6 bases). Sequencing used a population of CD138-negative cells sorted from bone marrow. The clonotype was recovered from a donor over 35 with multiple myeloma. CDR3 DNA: TGTGCCAGCAGGCTGGTGATCGGGGGTGGTGAGCAGTTCTTC. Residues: CASRLVIGGGEQFF.